The clone carrying this T cell receptor (beta chain) was detected only a few times. This record belongs to a study of PD-L1 blockade in urothelial cancer. Study as a whole: Samples of blood were analyzed 3 weeks (second dose) and 6 weeks after treatment start. Reported median T cell count for blood samples was around 150,000.

As to time point: peripheral blood 6 weeks after treatment start. Clones were sequenced by immunoSEQ multiplex PCR, and TCRdb holds only the in-frame ones, with some missing. Of 25,000 to 35,000 clones in the sample, 79% were seen once. CDR1 is MGHRA and CDR2 is YSYEKL in the germline V gene. V trimming: 4 bases; J trimming: 5 bases; junction bases outside the gene matches: 7. This CDR3 comprises 15 residues. The gene calls are TRBV4-1 and TRBJ1-5, with 8 positions matching TRBD1. Sequences were derived from PBMCs, sampled around atezolizumab (anti-PD-L1) treatment. This receptor was obtained from a man aged 70 or older with urothelial cancer. The CDR3 sequence is CASSRRGQGDQPQHF. The CDR3 nucleotides read TGCGCCAGCAGCCGGCGCGGACAGGGAGATCAGCCCCAGCATTTT.